This is a list of T cell receptor beta chains from one sample in a study of blood T cell repertoires in COVID-19. The method was immunoSEQ multiplex PCR; TCRdb's version includes in-frame clones alone and lacks a portion of them. The sample shows under 300,000 clones, roughly nine tenths of them seen only once. Input material: peripheral blood. These receptors were obtained from a woman aged 40 to 50 who had recovered from COVID-19. Both conserved end residues are part of each CDR3. Each record gives: clone size, D gene, J gene, V gene, CDR3 protein, CDR3 DNA. A D gene is named only where the DNA matches it firmly. Expanded clones get a size class; other rows say once, few or many, or leave the size out.

size: once; D: TRBD2; J: TRBJ2-2; V: TRBV2; CDR3: CASTIAGGPGTGELFF; DNA: TGTGCCAGCACAATAGCGGGAGGGCCGGGCACCGGGGAGCTGTTTTTT
size: .; D: TRBD1; J: TRBJ1-1; V: TRBV10-3; CDR3: CATTSGTGLIEAFF; DNA: TGTGCCACCACCTCCGGGACAGGGCTGATTGAAGCTTTCTTT
size: .; D: TRBD1; J: TRBJ2-3; V: TRBV7-8; CDR3: CASKTGAWTDTQYF; DNA: TGTGCCAGCAAAACAGGGGCGTGGACAGATACGCAGTATTTT
size: .; D: TRBD1; J: TRBJ1-1; V: TRBV5-1; CDR3: CASHTGDTEAFF; DNA: TGCGCCAGCCACACAGGGGACACTGAAGCTTTCTTT
size: .; D: .; J: TRBJ1-1; V: TRBV5-1; CDR3: CASSLRGDATEAFF; DNA: TGCGCCAGCAGCCTCCGAGGAGACGCCACTGAAGCTTTCTTT
size: .; D: .; J: TRBJ2-1; V: TRBV27; CDR3: CASSQRDNEQFF; DNA: TGTGCCAGCAGTCAACGCGACAATGAGCAGTTCTTC
size: .; D: .; J: TRBJ1-1; V: TRBV5-6; CDR3: CASSQRSKETEAFF; DNA: TGTGCCAGCAGCCAGCGGAGTAAGGAAACTGAAGCTTTCTTT
size: .; D: TRBD1; J: TRBJ2-5; V: TRBV18; CDR3: CASSPLGTAMETQYF; DNA: TGTGCCAGCTCACCCCTAGGGACAGCGATGGAGACCCAGTACTTC
size: .; D: .; J: TRBJ1-5; V: TRBV6-5; CDR3: CASSYSHSGNQPQHF; DNA: TGTGCCAGCAGTTACTCCCATAGTGGCAATCAGCCCCAGCATTTT
size: .; D: TRBD2; J: TRBJ2-7; V: TRBV6-2/TRBV6-3; CDR3: CASSYSTSGIGSYEQYF; DNA: TGTGCCAGCAGTTACTCGACTAGCGGGATTGGGTCCTACGAGCAGTACTTC
size: .; D: .; J: TRBJ2-7; V: TRBV4-1; CDR3: CASSPPRLDEQYF; DNA: TGCGCCAGCAGCCCCCCAAGACTTGACGAGCAGTACTTC
size: .; D: .; J: TRBJ1-3; V: TRBV29-1; CDR3: CSYQAGVSTGNTIYF; DNA: TGCAGTTATCAAGCGGGGGTTTCTACTGGAAACACCATATATTTT
size: .; D: TRBD2; J: TRBJ2-7; V: TRBV7-6; CDR3: CASSLGPAGGNYEQYF; DNA: TGTGCCAGCAGCTTAGGGCCAGCGGGAGGAAACTACGAGCAGTACTTC
size: .; D: TRBD2; J: TRBJ2-1; V: TRBV5-4; CDR3: CASSPLAESYNEQFF; DNA: TGTGCCAGCAGCCCCCTAGCGGAGTCCTACAATGAGCAGTTCTTC
size: .; D: TRBD1; J: TRBJ1-3; V: TRBV28; CDR3: CASSLSLGGPSSGNTIYF; DNA: TGTGCCAGCAGTTTATCGCTAGGGGGCCCAAGCTCTGGAAACACCATATATTTT
size: .; D: .; J: TRBJ2-1; V: TRBV20-1; CDR3: CSASWEYEQFF; DNA: TGCAGTGCTAGCTGGGAGTATGAGCAGTTCTTC
size: .; D: TRBD2; J: TRBJ2-5; V: TRBV9; CDR3: CASSGLAGQETQYF; DNA: TGTGCCAGTTCGGGACTAGCGGGGCAAGAGACCCAGTACTTC
size: .; D: TRBD1; J: TRBJ2-5; V: TRBV11-2; CDR3: CASSYGQGWDHETQYF; DNA: TGTGCCAGCAGCTACGGACAGGGTTGGGACCATGAGACCCAGTACTTC
size: .; D: TRBD1; J: TRBJ1-5; V: TRBV19; CDR3: CASKTPGTGGGGPQHF; DNA: TGTGCCAGTAAAACCCCCGGGACAGGGGGCGGTGGGCCCCAGCATTTT
size: .; D: TRBD1; J: TRBJ1-3; V: TRBV6-5; CDR3: CASIRQGSGNTIYF; DNA: TGTGCCAGCATCCGACAGGGCTCTGGAAACACCATATATTTT
size: .; D: .; J: TRBJ2-5; V: TRBV6-5; CDR3: CASRPNRDQETQYF; DNA: TGTGCCAGCAGGCCAAACAGGGACCAAGAGACCCAGTACTTC
size: once; D: TRBD1; J: TRBJ2-1; V: TRBV5-1; CDR3: CASSLSGTDNYNEQFF; DNA: TGCGCCAGCAGCTTGTCGGGGACAGATAACTACAATGAGCAGTTCTTC
size: .; D: .; J: TRBJ1-4; V: TRBV18; CDR3: CASSRGTNEKLFF; DNA: TGTGCCAGCTCACGAGGAACTAATGAAAAACTGTTTTTT
size: .; D: .; J: TRBJ1-1; V: TRBV30; CDR3: CAWKHVNTEAFF; DNA: TGTGCCTGGAAACATGTGAACACTGAAGCTTTCTTT
size: once; D: TRBD1; J: TRBJ2-7; V: TRBV3-1/TRBV3-2; CDR3: CASSQIDRGEQYF; DNA: TGTGCCAGCAGCCAAATCGACAGGGGCGAGCAGTACTTC
size: .; D: TRBD2; J: TRBJ2-5; V: TRBV11-1; CDR3: CASSPTGTSGSETQYF; DNA: TGTGCCAGCAGCCCAACCGGGACTAGCGGGAGTGAGACCCAGTACTTC
size: .; D: .; J: TRBJ2-3; V: TRBV9; CDR3: CASSGGGGGTQYF; DNA: TGTGCCAGCAGCGGGGGGGGCGGAGGCACGCAGTATTTT
size: .; D: TRBD1; J: TRBJ1-1; V: TRBV25-1; CDR3: CASSHMEGAANTEAFF; DNA: TGTGCCAGCAGTCATATGGAGGGGGCGGCGAACACTGAAGCTTTCTTT
size: once; D: .; J: TRBJ2-6; V: TRBV4-1; CDR3: CASSQIGTGTLHTRSGANVLTF; DNA: TGCGCCAGCAGCCAGATTGGAACCGGGACTCTCCACACCCGCTCTGGGGCCAACGTCCTGACTTTC
size: .; D: .; J: TRBJ1-2; V: TRBV9; CDR3: CASSEDSANYGYTF; DNA: TGTGCCAGCAGCGAGGACAGCGCTAACTATGGCTACACCTTC
size: .; D: .; J: TRBJ1-5; V: TRBV29-1; CDR3: CSVAGGNSNQPQHF; DNA: TGCAGCGTTGCCGGGGGGAATAGCAATCAGCCCCAGCATTTT
size: .; D: TRBD1; J: TRBJ2-2; V: TRBV5-1; CDR3: CASSTTLGQGAGTGELFF; DNA: TGCGCCAGCAGCACGACCCTAGGACAGGGGGCTGGGACCGGGGAGCTGTTTTTT
size: .; D: .; J: TRBJ2-5; V: TRBV20-1; CDR3: CSASGPQETQYF; DNA: TGCAGTGCGAGTGGGCCACAAGAGACCCAGTACTTC
size: .; D: TRBD2; J: TRBJ2-7; V: TRBV4-1; CDR3: CASSQAFLPLTSASSYEQYF; DNA: TGCGCCAGCAGCCAAGCCTTCCTCCCCCTGACTAGCGCCTCCTCCTACGAGCAGTACTTC
size: few; D: TRBD1; J: TRBJ1-2; V: TRBV3-1/TRBV3-2; CDR3: CASSPRDSDGYTF; DNA: TGTGCCAGCAGCCCCCGGGACAGCGATGGCTACACCTTC
size: .; D: TRBD1; J: TRBJ1-1; V: TRBV19; CDR3: CASGKGAGNTEAFF; DNA: TGTGCCAGTGGTAAGGGGGCGGGGAACACTGAAGCTTTCTTT
size: .; D: .; J: TRBJ1-2; V: TRBV5-1; CDR3: CASTTDNNYGYTF; DNA: TGCGCCAGCACCACGGACAATAACTATGGCTACACCTTC
size: .; D: .; J: TRBJ2-3; V: TRBV29-1; CDR3: CSVAREGTDTQYF; DNA: TGCAGCGTTGCGCGGGAAGGTACAGATACGCAGTATTTT
size: .; D: TRBD1; J: TRBJ1-3; V: TRBV6-1; CDR3: CASSEPVGQGAGNTIYF; DNA: TGTGCCAGCAGTGAACCTGTAGGACAGGGGGCCGGAAACACCATATATTTT
size: .; D: .; J: TRBJ1-3; V: TRBV3-1/TRBV3-2; CDR3: CASSQEPDGGWDTIYF; DNA: TGTGCCAGCAGCCAAGAACCCGACGGGGGGTGGGACACCATATATTTT
size: .; D: .; J: TRBJ2-7; V: TRBV25-1; CDR3: CASTHTDMVPYEQYF; DNA: TGTGCCAGCACCCACACGGACATGGTTCCCTACGAGCAGTACTTC
size: few; D: TRBD1; J: TRBJ1-2; V: TRBV11-2; CDR3: CASSFSRDRGYGYTF; DNA: TGTGCCAGCAGCTTTAGCCGGGACAGGGGATATGGCTACACCTTC
size: .; D: TRBD1; J: TRBJ2-1; V: TRBV4-1; CDR3: CASGWTGVSYNEQFF; DNA: TGCGCCAGCGGTTGGACAGGAGTATCCTACAATGAGCAGTTCTTC
size: .; D: .; J: TRBJ2-4; V: TRBV29-1; CDR3: CSALRVGSLAKNIQYF; DNA: TGCAGCGCCCTGAGGGTAGGGTCCCTAGCCAAAAACATTCAGTACTTC